The next 7 T cell receptor beta chains were all read from a single sample in a study of vaccination effects on CD4 cells after COVID-19. With the ViraFEST assay, the study expanded antigen-specific CD4+ T cells using viral peptide pools, then sequenced them. Cells that had been cultured for 10 days were the source of isolated CD4+ T cells. Each participant received a vaccine that was either BNT162b2 or mRNA-1273, given as two doses. These TCRs are of unknown antigen specificity. TCRdb's copy holds only in-frame clones and misses some; the assay was immunoSEQ multiplex PCR. The table records about 46,000 clones, 65% to 75% of them present only once. This specimen consisted of CD4+ T cells from PBMCs cultured with HCoV-OC43 spike peptides, obtained after COVID-19 vaccination. Subset noted: HCoV-OC43 spike overlapping peptide pool stimulation. The receptors stem from a human donor who received a COVID-19 vaccine.

This rearrangement joins TRBV5-4 to TRBJ1-1, with D unresolved. Germline V gives CDR1 SGHNT, CDR2 YYREEE (reference sequence). Trimming cost V 0 bases and J 1 base, with 7 bases left between them. The CDR3 consists of 14 residues. CDR3 bases: TGTGCCAGCAGCTTGGCCGGGAGGAACACTGAAGCTTTCTTT. This sequence encodes CASSLAGRNTEAFF.

This clone was found once. This chain uses TRBV27 with TRBJ1-1; weak D call: TRBD1 (6 bases). The CDR3 sequence is 13 residues long. Germline CDR1 is MNHEY and CDR2 is SMNVEV (reference sequence). V dropped 3 bases and J dropped 5 bases, with 10 bases sitting between them. The CDR3 DNA reads TGTGCCAGCAGTTTTGGGGGCTGGACTGAAGCTTTCTTT. It codes for CASSFGGWTEAFF.

V and J are TRBV25-1 and TRBJ2-7; D not resolved. Germline CDR1 reads MGHDK; CDR2 reads SYGVNS. CDR3 length: 13 amino acids. Trimming took off 4 bases at V and 3 bases at J, with 10 bases between the two ends. CDR3 nucleotides: TGTGCCAGCAGTGCGGCCCACCTCTACGAGCAGTACTTC. It yields the protein CASSAAHLYEQYF.

The chain combines TRBV9 with TRBJ2-2; D is unclear. The V end was cut by 3 bases, the J end by 5 bases, with 14 bases between. Germline values: CDR1 SGDLS, CDR2 YYNGEE. The CDR3 totals 15 residues. CDR3 bases: TGTGCCAGCAGCGAAATATCGACGTGGACCGGGGAGCTGTTTTTT. Amino acid sequence: CASSEISTWTGELFF.

The chain uses TRBV24-1 and TRBJ2-4, with D uncertain. Trimming stripped 4 bases from V and 0 bases from J, with 6 bases between. Per germline, CDR1 KGHDR and CDR2 SFDVKD. This CDR3 has 14 residues. This CDR3 is CATSEGLAKNIQYF. The CDR3 DNA reads TGTGCCACCAGTGAGGGATTAGCCAAAAACATTCAGTACTTC.

The chain recombines TRBV5-1 with TRBJ2-3, with TRBD1 matching over 8 bases. Germline assignment: CDR1 SGHRS and CDR2 YFSETQ. This CDR3 has 14 amino acids. After removal of 0 bases from V and 4 bases from J, the junction contained 1 base not matched to a gene. The CDR3 nucleotides read TGCGCCAGCAGCTTGGCCAGGGGGCCAGATACGCAGTATTTT. It yields the protein CASSLARGPDTQYF.

This clone was found once. J is TRBJ2-3 and V is TRBV10-2; tentatively, D is TRBD2 (6 bases). Looked up from germline, CDR1 is WSHSY and CDR2 is SAAADI. There are 14 residues in the CDR3. Trimming removed 6 bases from V and 1 base from J, with 11 bases in between. The CDR3 DNA is TGCGCCAGCAGGGTCGGGGGAGGCACAGATACGCAGTATTTT. It encodes CASRVGGGTDTQYF.